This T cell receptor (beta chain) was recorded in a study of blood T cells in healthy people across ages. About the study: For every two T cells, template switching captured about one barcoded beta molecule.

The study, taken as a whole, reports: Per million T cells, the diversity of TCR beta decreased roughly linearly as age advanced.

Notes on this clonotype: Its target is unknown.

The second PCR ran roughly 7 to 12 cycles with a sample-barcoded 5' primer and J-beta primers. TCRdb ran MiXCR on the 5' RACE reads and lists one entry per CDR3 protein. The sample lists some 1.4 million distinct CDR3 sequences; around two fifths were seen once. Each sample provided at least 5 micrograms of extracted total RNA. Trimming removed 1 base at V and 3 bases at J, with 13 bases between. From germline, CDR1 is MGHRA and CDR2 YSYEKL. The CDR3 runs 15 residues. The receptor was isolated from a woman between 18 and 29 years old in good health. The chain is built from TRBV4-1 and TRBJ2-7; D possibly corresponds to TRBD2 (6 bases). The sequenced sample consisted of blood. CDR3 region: CASSQVAGTNYEQYF. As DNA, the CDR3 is TGCGCCAGCAGCCAAGTGGCGGGAACCAACTACGAGCAGTACTTC.